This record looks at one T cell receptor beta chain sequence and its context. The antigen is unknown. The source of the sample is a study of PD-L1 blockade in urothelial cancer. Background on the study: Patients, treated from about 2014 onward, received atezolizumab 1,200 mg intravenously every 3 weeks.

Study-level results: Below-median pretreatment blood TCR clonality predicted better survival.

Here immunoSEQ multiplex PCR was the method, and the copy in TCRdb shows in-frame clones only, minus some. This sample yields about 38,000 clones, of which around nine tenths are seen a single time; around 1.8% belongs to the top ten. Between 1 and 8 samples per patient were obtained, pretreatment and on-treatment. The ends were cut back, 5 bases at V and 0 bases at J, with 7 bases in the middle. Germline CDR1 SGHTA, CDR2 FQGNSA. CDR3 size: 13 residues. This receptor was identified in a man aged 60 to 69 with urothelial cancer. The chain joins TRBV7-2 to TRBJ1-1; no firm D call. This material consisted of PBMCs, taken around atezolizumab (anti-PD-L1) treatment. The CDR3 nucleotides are TGTGCCAGCAGCCCCTATTTGAACACTGAAGCTTTCTTT. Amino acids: CASSPYLNTEAFF.